Sequencing of this T cell receptor (beta chain) was carried out in a study of PD-L1 blockade in urothelial cancer. Study-wide background: Patients started atezolizumab around 2014, 1,200 mg intravenously every 3 weeks. Previous chemotherapy exposure amounted to 0 to 3 regimens for patients.

Some clones are missing from TCRdb's copy, which holds only in-frame ones; the method was immunoSEQ multiplex PCR. This sample has approximately 39,000 clones, with approximately 90% found just once. The germline CDR1 and CDR2 sequences are SGHTA and FQGNSA. The length of the CDR3 is 13 residues. V was clipped by 9 bases and J by 5 bases; unmatched bases: 6. The specimen was PBMCs, collected around atezolizumab (anti-PD-L1) treatment. This TCR was recovered from a man between 60 and 75 years old with urothelial cancer. This rearrangement joins TRBV7-2 to TRBJ2-2; 7 bases fit TRBD1. CDR3 sequence: CARRTGATGELFF. CDR3 bases: TGTGCCAGAAGAACAGGGGCAACCGGGGAGCTGTTTTTT.